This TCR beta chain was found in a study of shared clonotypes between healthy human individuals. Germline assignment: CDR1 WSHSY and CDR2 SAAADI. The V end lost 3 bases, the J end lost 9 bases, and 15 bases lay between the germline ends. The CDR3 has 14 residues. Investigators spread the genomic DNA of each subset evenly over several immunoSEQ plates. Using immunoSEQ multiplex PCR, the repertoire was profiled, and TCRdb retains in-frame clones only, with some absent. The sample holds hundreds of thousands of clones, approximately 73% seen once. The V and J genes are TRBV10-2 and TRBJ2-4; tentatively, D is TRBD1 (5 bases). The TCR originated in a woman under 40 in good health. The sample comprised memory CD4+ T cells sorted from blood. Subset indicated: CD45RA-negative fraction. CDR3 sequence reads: CASSERGRTIIQYF. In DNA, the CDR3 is TGCGCCAGCAGTGAAAGGGGCAGGACGATCATTCAGTACTTC.